This section outlines one TCR beta chain sequence together with its context. Its cognate antigen is unknown. The entry originates in a study of T cell responses to AZD1222 COVID-19 vaccine. Sequencing used immunoSEQ multiplex PCR; TCRdb keeps in-frame clones, though not all of them. The sample records approximately 150,000 clones, around 90% being singletons. Whole-study results and caveats: Females made up more of the donors, who were largely white British, and clonal diversity may have come out too low. Vaccination with two AZD1222 doses was followed by a rise in Spike-specific TCR breadth and depth. Of spike-specific TCRs, nearly half reportedly target regions left unmutated in variants.

The sample here was peripheral blood, taken on day 0 of AZD1222 vaccination. This TCR was recovered from an adult in good health.

The CDR3 protein is CATRSSELYGYTF. CDR3 coding DNA: TGTGCCACCCGTTCGTCGGAGCTCTATGGCTACACCTTC. The gene calls are TRBV2 and TRBJ1-2; D not resolved. The CDR3 is 13 amino acids. Per germline, CDR1 SNHLY and CDR2 FYNNEI. Trimming stripped 10 bases from V and 4 bases from J, with 16 bases between.